This TCR beta chain comes out of a study of blood T cell repertoires in COVID-19 (TCRdb year 2020). Regarding the complete study: The collaborator samples originated in the United States, Italy and Spain and spanned the acute and convalescent phases of COVID-19. Nearly every sample came with metadata listing a de-identified subject ID, COVID-19 status, age in years and sex. The prospective study material was composed of cDNA or gDNA derived from T cells, B-cell-depleted T cells, or PBMCs. The repertoires were released in a freely available public database intended as a resource for research on the immune response to SARS-CoV-2. The dataset comprised deeply sampled blood TCRbeta repertoires from subjects exposed to, actively infected with, or recovered from COVID-19. The samples were drawn from the first 160 participants of the ongoing ImmuneRACE study and from 1,254 subjects provided by 6 global collaborators. Where HLA class I and class II types were available, the types were taken from metadata supplied by the sample provider, not from assay-based typing.

Findings and caveats that apply to the study as a whole: How much clinical and demographic metadata was included differed by source and by participant, and the metadata was provided uncurated.

The collaborating institutions used their own protocols to collect whole blood in K2EDTA tubes. For TCRbeta analysis, collaborator samples were shipped as frozen whole blood, as isolated PBMCs, or as DNA extracted from either sample type. In the germline V gene, CDR1 corresponds to SNHLY and CDR2 to FYNNEI. The CDR3, cysteine through phenylalanine, is 14 amino acids long. Only the CDR3 DNA is retained, 42 bases long and in frame from the first base. The germline V and J ends show losses of 4 bases and 4 bases respectively, and no gene match explains 4 bases of the junction. Worth noting for this clone: The target of this receptor is not known. Base qualities are not provided; no much larger clone lies one nucleotide away.

TCRbeta CDR3 regions were amplified from genomic DNA using the immunoSEQ Assay, a bias-controlled multiplex PCR. From the authors' description of their analysis: Within the assay, amplification of reference gene primers was used to estimate how many nucleated cells each sample contained. To quantify the absolute abundance of each unique TCRbeta CDR3 rearrangement, sequence reads were collapsed and filtered. Productive Simpson clonality was computed per sample as the square root of Simpson's diversity index over productive rearrangements. TCRdb retrieved this table from immuneACCESS and kept in-frame rearrangements only. Not all clones are present; in checked studies, unresolved V genes account for under half, and no reason is known for the remainder. V, J and clone size reflect that table, while D and trimming were determined from the DNA. This sample is represented by about 43,000 clones; almost 85% of them were singletons. The top ten hold less than 25% of the sample.

This clonotype was obtained from a woman in her fifties or sixties with acute or convalescent COVID-19. The chain was built from TRBV2 and TRBJ1-5; the central 7 bases match TRBD1. The sample was peripheral blood. The sequence in DNA is TGTGCCAGCAGTGGGGACAGACAAAATCAGCCCCAGCATTTT. Its coded protein is CASSGDRQNQPQHF.